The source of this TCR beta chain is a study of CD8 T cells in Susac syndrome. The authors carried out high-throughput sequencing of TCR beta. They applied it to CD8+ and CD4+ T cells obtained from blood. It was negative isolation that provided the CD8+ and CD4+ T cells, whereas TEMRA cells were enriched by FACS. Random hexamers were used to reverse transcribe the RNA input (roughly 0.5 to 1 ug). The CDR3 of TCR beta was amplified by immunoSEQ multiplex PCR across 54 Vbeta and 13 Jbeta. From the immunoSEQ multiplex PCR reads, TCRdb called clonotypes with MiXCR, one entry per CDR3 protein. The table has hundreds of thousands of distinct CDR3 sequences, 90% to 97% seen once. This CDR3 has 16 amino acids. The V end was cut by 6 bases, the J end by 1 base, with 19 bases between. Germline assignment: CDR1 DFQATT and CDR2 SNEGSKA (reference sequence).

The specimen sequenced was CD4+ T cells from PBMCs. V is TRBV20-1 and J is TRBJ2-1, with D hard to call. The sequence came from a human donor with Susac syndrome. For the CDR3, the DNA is TGCAGTGCGAAACCCATTGACTCCCTGTCCTACAATGAGCAGTTCTTC. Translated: CSAKPIDSLSYNEQFF.